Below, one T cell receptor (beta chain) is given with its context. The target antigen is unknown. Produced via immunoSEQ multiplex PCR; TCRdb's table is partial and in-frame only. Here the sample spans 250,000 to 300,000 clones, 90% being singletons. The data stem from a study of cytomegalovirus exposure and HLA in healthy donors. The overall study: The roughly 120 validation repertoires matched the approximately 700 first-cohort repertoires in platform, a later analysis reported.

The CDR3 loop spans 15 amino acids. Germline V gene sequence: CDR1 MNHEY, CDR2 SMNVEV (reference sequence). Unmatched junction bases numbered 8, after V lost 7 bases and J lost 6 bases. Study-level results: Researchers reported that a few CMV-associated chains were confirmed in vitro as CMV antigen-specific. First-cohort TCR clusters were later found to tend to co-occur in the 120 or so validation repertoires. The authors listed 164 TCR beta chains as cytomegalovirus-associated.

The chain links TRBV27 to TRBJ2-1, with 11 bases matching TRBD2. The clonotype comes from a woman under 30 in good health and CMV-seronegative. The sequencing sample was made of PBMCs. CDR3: CASTNSGGAGNEQFF. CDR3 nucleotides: TGTGCCAGCACCAATAGCGGGGGGGCGGGCAATGAGCAGTTCTTC.